This T cell receptor (beta chain) was captured in a study of blood T cell repertoires in COVID-19. On the study more broadly: COVID-19 samples collected from the United States, Italy and Spain covered acute and convalescent phases. PBMCs, B-cell-depleted T cells, or T cells provided the cDNA or gDNA that made up the material.

In this sample, this clone turned up once. V dropped 5 bases and J dropped 2 bases, with 16 bases sitting between them. Germline CDR1 KGHSH, CDR2 LQKENI. This CDR3 region has 16 residues. The protocol was immunoSEQ multiplex PCR, while the TCRdb copy is restricted to in-frame clones and leaves out a portion. The sample has over 300,000 clones, about 85% seen once. Individuals aged about 18 to 100 years were recruited from fewer than 25 US areas. The rearrangement joins TRBV18 to TRBJ1-5; perhaps TRBD1 as D (6 bases). This TCR came from a woman aged 25-40 years who had recovered from COVID-19. Sequenced material: PBMCs or T cells enriched from blood (not recorded which). CDR3: CASSSDRSEGNQPQHF. For the CDR3, the DNA is TGTGCCAGCTCATCGGACAGATCGGAGGGCAATCAGCCCCAGCATTTT.